This TCR beta chain was sequenced during a study of T-cell memory formation after mild COVID-19. Study outcomes and limitations: Clones contracting day 15 to 85 were balanced CD4/CD8; later expanders leaned CD4+.

This clonotype was seen a handful of times. Its antigen remains unidentified. V was pared by 7 bases and J by 1 base, with 8 bases of the junction left unmatched. In germline, CDR1 is DFQATT, CDR2 SNEGSKA (reference sequence). The CDR3 runs to 14 residues. Via MiXCR, TCRdb re-called the 5' RACE reads, giving one row per CDR3 protein. Found here are hundreds of thousands of distinct CDR3 sequences, under 20% of them singletons; the top ten hold around 12%. The sequence was collected from an adult woman who had mild COVID-19 (a few samples of this study predate the infection). Cell type and time point are not known. Specimen: PBMCs or a T cell subset sorted from them (not recorded which). The genes are TRBV20-1 and TRBJ2-7; TRBD2 agrees at 9 bases. The CDR3 spells CSVWALAGSYEQYF. In nucleotides, the CDR3 is TGCAGTGTCTGGGCCCTAGCGGGATCCTACGAGCAGTACTTC.